One and the same sample provided the 7 T cell receptor beta chains below, sequenced in a study of CD8 T cells in ankylosing spondylitis listed by TCRdb under 2017. Receptor amplification or capture employed 5' RACE. This sample was sequenced with an Illumina HiSeq 2500. The public reads were reprocessed in TCRdb via fastp at Q25 and MiXCR, keeping in-frame beta chains. Every distinct CDR3 protein forms one entry, paired with its most common genes and DNA. The sample includes some 290,000 distinct CDR3 sequences, with 20% observed a single time. Jointly, the top ten make up less than 9.5% of the sample. The specimen sequenced was blood, either unsorted or a sorted T cell fraction (not recorded which). The origin of the receptors is a male donor with ankylosing spondylitis or in good health (not recorded which).

This clonotype has a handful of counts. This rearrangement joins TRBV12-3 or TRBV12-4 to TRBJ2-6; D uncertain. Trimming pared 4 bases from V and 0 bases from J, leaving 4 bases between. CDR3 length equals 14 residues. The CDR3 here is CASSYNSGANVLTF. The CDR3 region has the DNA TGTGCCAGCAGTTACAACTCTGGGGCCAACGTCCTGACTTTC.

The V and J genes are TRBV29-1 and TRBJ2-3, with 10 bases that match TRBD2. The CDR3 has 13 amino acids. The germline CDR1 and CDR2 sequences are SQVTM and ANQGSEA. With V trimmed by 5 bases and J by 6 bases, 5 bases remained unmatched. CDR3 in DNA: TGCAGCGTTCGCGGACTAGCGGTCGATACGCAGTATTTT. Protein: CSVRGLAVDTQYF.

This clonotype was recorded a few times. The V gene is TRBV10-3, the J gene TRBJ1-2, with 10 bases that match TRBD1. Germline V CDR1 and CDR2: ENHRY, SYGVKD. V lost 2 bases and J lost 7; bases outside the gene matches: 4. This CDR3 comprises 14 residues. CDR3 loop: CAISEVGTGVGYTF. DNA for the CDR3: TGTGCCATCAGTGAGGTGGGGACAGGGGTTGGCTACACCTTC.

The genes are TRBV28 and TRBJ2-2; 9 bases align to TRBD2. Looked up from germline, CDR1 is MDHEN and CDR2 is SYDVKM. With 6 bases clipped from V and 0 bases from J, the junction kept 11 bases outside the gene matches. CDR3 length: 18 residues. CDR3 sequence reads: CASSQQWTSDPNTGELFF. The CDR3 DNA reads as TGTGCCAGCAGCCAACAGTGGACTAGCGACCCGAACACCGGGGAGCTGTTTTTT.

The chain has TRBV18 and TRBJ1-4; TRBD1 matches at 7 bases. CDR1 and CDR2 from the germline V gene are KGHSH and LQKENI. The CDR3 spans 15 residues. V shed 4 bases, J shed 3 bases, and the junction held 5 bases outside the gene matches. The CDR3 reads CASSRDGTANEKLFF. The CDR3 DNA is TGTGCCAGCTCACGAGACGGGACAGCTAATGAAAAACTGTTTTTT. Drawing the rest from reference TRBV18 and TRBJ1-4, the complete variable domain is NAGVMQNPRHLVRRRGQEARLRCSPMKGHSHVYWYRQLPEEGLKFMVYLQKENIIDESGMPKERFSAEFPKEGPSILRIQQVVRGDSAAYFCASSRDGTANEKLFFGSGTQLSVL.

In its sample, this clonotype was seen many times. The V call is TRBV5-1, the J call TRBJ2-3; D remains unclear. The CDR3 extends over 14 amino acids. V dropped 0 bases and J dropped 4 bases, with 9 bases sitting between them. Germline V gene data show CDR1 as SGHRS and CDR2 as YFSETQ. The CDR3 coding sequence is TGCGCCAGCAGCTTGGGGGGTGTCCCAGATACGCAGTATTTT. This sequence encodes CASSLGGVPDTQYF.

The chain employs TRBV4-1 and TRBJ2-1; a possible D gene is TRBD2 (6 bases). CDR1 and CDR2 from the germline V gene are MGHRA and YSYEKL. The CDR3 consists of 15 residues. The V gene lost 2 bases and the J gene lost 8 bases, with 16 bases spanning the gap. DNA for the CDR3: TGCGCCAGCAGCCAAATTATGGGGGGACGGGATGAGCAGTTCTTC. Its protein product is CASSQIMGGRDEQFF.